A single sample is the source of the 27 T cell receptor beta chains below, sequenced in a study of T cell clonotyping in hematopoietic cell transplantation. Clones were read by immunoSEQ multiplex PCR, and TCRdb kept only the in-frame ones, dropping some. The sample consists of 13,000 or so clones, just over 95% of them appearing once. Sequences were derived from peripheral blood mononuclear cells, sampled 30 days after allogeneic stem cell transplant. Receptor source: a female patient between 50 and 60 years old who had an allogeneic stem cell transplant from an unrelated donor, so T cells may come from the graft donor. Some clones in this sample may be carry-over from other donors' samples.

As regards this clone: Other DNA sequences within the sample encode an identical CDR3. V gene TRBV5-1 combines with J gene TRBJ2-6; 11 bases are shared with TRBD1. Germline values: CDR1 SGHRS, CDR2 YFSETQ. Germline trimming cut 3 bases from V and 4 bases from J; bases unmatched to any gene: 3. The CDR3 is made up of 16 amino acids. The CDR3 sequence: CASSWTGGGGANVLTF. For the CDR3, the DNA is TGCGCCAGCAGCTGGACAGGGGGCGGCGGGGCCAACGTCCTGACTTTC.

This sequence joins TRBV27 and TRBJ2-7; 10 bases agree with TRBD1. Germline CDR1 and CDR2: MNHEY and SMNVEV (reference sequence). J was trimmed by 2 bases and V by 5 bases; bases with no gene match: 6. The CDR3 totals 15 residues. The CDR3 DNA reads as TGTGCCAGCAGTATTCCGGGACAGGGGACCTACGAGCAGTACTTC. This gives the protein CASSIPGQGTYEQYF.

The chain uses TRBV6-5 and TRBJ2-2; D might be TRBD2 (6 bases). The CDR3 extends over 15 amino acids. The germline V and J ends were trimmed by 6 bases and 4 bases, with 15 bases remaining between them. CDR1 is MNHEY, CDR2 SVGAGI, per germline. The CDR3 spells CASRMAGTVTGELFF. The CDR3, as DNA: TGTGCCAGCAGGATGGCGGGGACGGTCACCGGGGAGCTGTTTTTT.

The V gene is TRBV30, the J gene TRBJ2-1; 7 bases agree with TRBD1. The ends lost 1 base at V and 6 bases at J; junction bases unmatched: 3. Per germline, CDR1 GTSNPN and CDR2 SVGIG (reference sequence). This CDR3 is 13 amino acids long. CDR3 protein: CAWSAWDSNEQFF. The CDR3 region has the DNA TGTGCCTGGAGTGCCTGGGACAGCAATGAGCAGTTCTTC.

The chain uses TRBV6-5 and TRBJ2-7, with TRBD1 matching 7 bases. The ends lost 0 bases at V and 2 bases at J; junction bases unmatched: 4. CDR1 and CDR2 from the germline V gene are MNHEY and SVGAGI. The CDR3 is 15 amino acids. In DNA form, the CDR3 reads TGTGCCAGCAGTTACTCGACCAGGGGGACCTACGAGCAGTACTTC. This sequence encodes CASSYSTRGTYEQYF.

The CDR3 DNA follows: TGTGCCAGCGGACAGGGGTCCTACGAGCAGTACTTC. It translates to CASGQGSYEQYF. V gene TRBV9 combines with J gene TRBJ2-7; 9 bases align to TRBD1. CDR1 and CDR2 (germline): SGDLS, YYNGEE. The CDR3 contains 12 residues. V shed 7 bases and J 1 base; nucleotides not matched to a gene: 0.

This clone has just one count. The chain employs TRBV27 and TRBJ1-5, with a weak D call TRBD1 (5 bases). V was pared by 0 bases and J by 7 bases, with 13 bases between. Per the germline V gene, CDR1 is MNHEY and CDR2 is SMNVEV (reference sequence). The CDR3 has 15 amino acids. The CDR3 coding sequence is TGTGCCAGCAGTTTATCGGGATCGGGACGGCAGCCCCAGCATTTT. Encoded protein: CASSLSGSGRQPQHF.

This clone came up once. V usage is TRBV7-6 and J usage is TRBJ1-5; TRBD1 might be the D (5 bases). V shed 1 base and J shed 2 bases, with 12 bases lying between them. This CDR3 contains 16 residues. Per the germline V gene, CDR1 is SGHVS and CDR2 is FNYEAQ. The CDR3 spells CASSLVAGWGNQPQHF. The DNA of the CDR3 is TGTGCCAGCAGCTTAGTCGCAGGGTGGGGCAATCAGCCCCAGCATTTT.

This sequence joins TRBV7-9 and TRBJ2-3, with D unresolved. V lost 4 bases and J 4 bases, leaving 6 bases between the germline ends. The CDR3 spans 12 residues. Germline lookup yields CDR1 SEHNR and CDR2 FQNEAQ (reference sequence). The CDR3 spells CASSSRPDTQYF. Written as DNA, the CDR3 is TGTGCCAGCAGCTCCCGGCCAGATACGCAGTATTTT. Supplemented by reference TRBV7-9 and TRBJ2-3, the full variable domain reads DTGVSQNPRHKITKRGQNVTFRCDPISEHNRLYWYRQTLGQGPEFLTYFQNEAQLEKSRLLSDRFSAERPKGSFSTLEIQRTEQGDSAMYLCASSSRPDTQYFGPGTRLTVL.

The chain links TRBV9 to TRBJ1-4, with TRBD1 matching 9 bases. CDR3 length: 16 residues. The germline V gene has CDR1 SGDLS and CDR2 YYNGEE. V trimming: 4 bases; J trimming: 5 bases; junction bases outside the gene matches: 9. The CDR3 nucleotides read TGTGCCAGCAGCTACGGATCCGGGACAGGGAATGAAAAACTGTTTTTT. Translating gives CASSYGSGTGNEKLFF.

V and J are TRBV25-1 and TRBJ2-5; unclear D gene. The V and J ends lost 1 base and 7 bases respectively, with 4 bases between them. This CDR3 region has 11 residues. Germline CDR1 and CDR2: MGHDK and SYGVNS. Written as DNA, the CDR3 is TGTGCCAGCAGTGAATCGGGGACCCAGTACTTC. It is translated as CASSESGTQYF. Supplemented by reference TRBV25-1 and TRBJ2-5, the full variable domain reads EADIYQTPRYLVIGTGKKITLECSQTMGHDKMYWYQQDPGMELHLIHYSYGVNSTEKGDLSSESTVSRIRTEHFPLTLESARPSHTSQYLCASSESGTQYFGPGTRLLVL.

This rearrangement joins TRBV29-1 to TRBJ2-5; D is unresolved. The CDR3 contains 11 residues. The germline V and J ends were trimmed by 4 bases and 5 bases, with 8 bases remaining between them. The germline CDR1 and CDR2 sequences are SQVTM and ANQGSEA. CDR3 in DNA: TGCAGCGTTGGGGTTTTTGAGACCCAGTACTTC. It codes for CSVGVFETQYF.

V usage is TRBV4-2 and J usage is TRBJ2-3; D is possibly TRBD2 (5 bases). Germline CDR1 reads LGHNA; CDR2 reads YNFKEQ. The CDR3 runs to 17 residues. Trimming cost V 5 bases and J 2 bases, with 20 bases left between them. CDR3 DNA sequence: TGTGCCAGCAGCACGCGAAGGTCGGACTCCTTCACAGATACGCAGTATTTT. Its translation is CASSTRRSDSFTDTQYF.

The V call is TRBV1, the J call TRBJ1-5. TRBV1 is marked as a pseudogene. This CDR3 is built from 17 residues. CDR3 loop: CTSSAGPINRCNQPQHF. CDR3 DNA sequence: TGCACCAGCTCCGCCGGGCCGATCAATAGGTGCAATCAGCCCCAGCATTTT.

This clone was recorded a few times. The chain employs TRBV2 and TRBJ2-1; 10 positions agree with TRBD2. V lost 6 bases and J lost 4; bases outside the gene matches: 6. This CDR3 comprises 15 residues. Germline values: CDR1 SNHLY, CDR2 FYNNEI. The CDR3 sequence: CASRESGGAYNEQFF. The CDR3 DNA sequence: TGTGCCAGCAGGGAGAGCGGGGGGGCTTACAATGAGCAGTTCTTC.

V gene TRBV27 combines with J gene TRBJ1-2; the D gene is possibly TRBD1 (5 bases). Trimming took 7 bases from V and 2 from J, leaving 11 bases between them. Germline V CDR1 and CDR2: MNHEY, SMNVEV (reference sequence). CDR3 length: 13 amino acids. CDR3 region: CASIQEINYGYTF. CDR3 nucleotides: TGTGCCAGCATACAGGAGATAAACTATGGCTACACCTTC.

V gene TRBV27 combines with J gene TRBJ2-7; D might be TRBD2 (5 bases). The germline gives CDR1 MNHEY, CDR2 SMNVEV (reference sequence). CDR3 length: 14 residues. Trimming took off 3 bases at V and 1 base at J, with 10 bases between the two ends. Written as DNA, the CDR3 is TGTGCCAGCAGTTTGAAGGACTCTTCCTACGAGCAGTACTTC. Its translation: CASSLKDSSYEQYF.

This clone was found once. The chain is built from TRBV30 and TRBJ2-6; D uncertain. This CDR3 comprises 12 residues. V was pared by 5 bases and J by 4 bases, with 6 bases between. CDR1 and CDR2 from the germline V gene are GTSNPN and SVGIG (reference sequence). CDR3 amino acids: CAWGEGANVLTF. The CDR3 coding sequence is TGTGCCTGGGGGGAAGGGGCCAACGTCCTGACTTTC.

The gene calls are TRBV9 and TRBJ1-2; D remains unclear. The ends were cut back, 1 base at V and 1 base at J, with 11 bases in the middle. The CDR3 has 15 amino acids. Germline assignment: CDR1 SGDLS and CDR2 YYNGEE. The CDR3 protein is CASSVSDIRNYGYTF. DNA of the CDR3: TGTGCCAGCAGCGTAAGCGACATCCGTAACTATGGCTACACCTTC.

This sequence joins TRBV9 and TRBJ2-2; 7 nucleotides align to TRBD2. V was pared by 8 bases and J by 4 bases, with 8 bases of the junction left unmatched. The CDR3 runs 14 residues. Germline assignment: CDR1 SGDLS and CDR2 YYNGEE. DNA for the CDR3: TGTGCCAGTAGGGAGGGTACGGGCACCGGGGAGCTGTTTTTT. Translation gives CASREGTGTGELFF.

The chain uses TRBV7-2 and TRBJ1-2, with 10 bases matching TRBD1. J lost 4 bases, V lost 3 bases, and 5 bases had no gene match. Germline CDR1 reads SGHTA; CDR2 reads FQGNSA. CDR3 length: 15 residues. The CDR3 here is CASSFWTGGGYGYTF. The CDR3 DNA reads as TGTGCCAGCAGCTTCTGGACAGGGGGGGGCTATGGCTACACCTTC.

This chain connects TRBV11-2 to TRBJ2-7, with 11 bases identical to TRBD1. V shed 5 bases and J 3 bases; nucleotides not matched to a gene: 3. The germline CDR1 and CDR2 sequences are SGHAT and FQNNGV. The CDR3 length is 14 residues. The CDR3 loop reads CASSRGTGGYEQYF. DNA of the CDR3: TGTGCCAGCAGCCGCGGGACAGGGGGCTACGAGCAGTACTTC.

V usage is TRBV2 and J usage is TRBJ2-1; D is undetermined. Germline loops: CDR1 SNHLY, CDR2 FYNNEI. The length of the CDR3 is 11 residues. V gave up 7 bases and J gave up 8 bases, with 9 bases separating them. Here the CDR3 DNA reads TGTGCCAGCATCCCCTATGATGAGCAGTTCTTC. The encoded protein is CASIPYDEQFF. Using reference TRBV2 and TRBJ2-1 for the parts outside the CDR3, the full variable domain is EPEVTQTPSHQVTQMGQEVILRCVPISNHLYFYWYRQILGQKVEFLVSFYNNEISEKSEIFDDQFSVERPDGSNFTLKIRSTKLEDSAMYFCASIPYDEQFFGPGTRLTVL.

CDR3 sequence (DNA): TGTGCCAGCAGTACAAGCGAGCACGAGCAGTACTTC. As protein: CASSTSEHEQYF. V is TRBV6-5 and J is TRBJ2-7; D call uncertain. Germline V gene data show CDR1 as MNHEY and CDR2 as SVGAGI. CDR3 size: 12 residues. V lost 5 bases to trimming and J lost 5 bases, with 10 bases between them.

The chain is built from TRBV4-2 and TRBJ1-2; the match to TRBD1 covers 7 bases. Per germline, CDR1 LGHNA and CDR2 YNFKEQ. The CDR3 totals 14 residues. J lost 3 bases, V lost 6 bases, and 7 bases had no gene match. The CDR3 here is CASSTGDPYYGYTF. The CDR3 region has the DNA TGTGCCAGCAGTACAGGGGATCCCTACTATGGCTACACCTTC.

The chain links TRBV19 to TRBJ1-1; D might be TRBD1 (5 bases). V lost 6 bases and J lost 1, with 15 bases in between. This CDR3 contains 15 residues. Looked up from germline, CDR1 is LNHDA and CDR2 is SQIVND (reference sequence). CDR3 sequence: CASSLYQTENTEAFF. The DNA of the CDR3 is TGTGCCAGTAGCCTATACCAGACAGAGAACACTGAAGCTTTCTTT. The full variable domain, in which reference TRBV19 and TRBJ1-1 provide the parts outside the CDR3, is DGGITQSPKYLFRKEGQNVTLSCEQNLNHDAMYWYRQDPGQGLRLIYYSQIVNDFQKGDIAEGYSVSREKKESFPLTVTSAQKNPTAFYLCASSLYQTENTEAFFGQGTRLTVV.

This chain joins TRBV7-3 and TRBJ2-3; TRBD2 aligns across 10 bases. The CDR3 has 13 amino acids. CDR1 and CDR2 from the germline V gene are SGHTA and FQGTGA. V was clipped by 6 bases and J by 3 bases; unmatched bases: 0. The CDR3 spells CASRLAGTDTQYF. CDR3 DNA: TGTGCCAGCAGACTAGCGGGGACAGATACGCAGTATTTT. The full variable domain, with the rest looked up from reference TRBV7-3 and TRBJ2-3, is GAGVSQTPSNKVTEKGKYVELRCDPISGHTALYWYRQSLGQGPEFLIYFQGTGAADDSGLPNDRFFAVRPEGSVSTLKIQRTERGDSAVYLCASRLAGTDTQYFGPGTRLTVL.